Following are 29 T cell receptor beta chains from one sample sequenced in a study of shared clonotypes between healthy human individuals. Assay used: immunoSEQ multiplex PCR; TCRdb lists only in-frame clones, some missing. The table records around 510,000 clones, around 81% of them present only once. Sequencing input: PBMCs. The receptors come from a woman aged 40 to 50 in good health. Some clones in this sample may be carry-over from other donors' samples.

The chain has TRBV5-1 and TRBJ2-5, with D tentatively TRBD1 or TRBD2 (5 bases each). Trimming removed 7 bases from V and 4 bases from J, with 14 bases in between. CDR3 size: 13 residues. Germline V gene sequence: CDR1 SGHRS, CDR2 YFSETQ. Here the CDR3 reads CASGEGSSETQYF. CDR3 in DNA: TGCGCCAGCGGAGAGGGGAGTTCAGAGACCCAGTACTTC.

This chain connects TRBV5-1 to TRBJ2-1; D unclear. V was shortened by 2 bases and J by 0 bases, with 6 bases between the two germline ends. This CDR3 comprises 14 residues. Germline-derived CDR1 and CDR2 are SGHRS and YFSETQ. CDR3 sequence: CASSFSTSYNEQFF. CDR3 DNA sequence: TGCGCCAGCAGCTTTTCGACCTCCTACAATGAGCAGTTCTTC.

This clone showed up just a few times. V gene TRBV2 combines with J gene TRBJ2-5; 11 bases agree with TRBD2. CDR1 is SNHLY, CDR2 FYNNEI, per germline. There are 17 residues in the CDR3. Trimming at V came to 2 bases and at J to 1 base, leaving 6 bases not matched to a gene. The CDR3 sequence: CASSEIETSGIQETQYF. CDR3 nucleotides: TGTGCCAGCAGTGAAATCGAGACTAGCGGGATCCAAGAGACCCAGTACTTC. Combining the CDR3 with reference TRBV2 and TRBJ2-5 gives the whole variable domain EPEVTQTPSHQVTQMGQEVILRCVPISNHLYFYWYRQILGQKVEFLVSFYNNEISEKSEIFDDQFSVERPDGSNFTLKIRSTKLEDSAMYFCASSEIETSGIQETQYFGPGTRLLVL.

CDR3 region: CASSDSGVNIQYF. CDR3 coding DNA: TGTGCCAGCAGTGATAGCGGAGTAAACATTCAGTACTTC. V usage is TRBV2 and J usage is TRBJ2-4; perhaps TRBD2 as D (6 bases). V dropped 3 bases and J dropped 6 bases, with 9 bases sitting between them. CDR3 length equals 13 residues. The germline CDR1 and CDR2 sequences are SNHLY and FYNNEI.

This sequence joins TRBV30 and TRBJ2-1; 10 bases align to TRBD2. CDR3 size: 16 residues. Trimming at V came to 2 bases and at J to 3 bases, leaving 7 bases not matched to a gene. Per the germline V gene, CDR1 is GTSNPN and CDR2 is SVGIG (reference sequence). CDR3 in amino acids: CAWSTPGLASYNEQFF. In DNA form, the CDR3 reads TGTGCCTGGAGTACTCCGGGACTAGCGAGCTACAATGAGCAGTTCTTC.

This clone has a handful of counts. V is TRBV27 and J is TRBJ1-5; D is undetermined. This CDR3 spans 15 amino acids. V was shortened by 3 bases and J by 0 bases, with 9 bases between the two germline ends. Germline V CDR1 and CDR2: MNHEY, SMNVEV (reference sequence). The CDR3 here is CASSFSAYSNQPQHF. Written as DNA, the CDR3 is TGTGCCAGCAGTTTCTCGGCATATAGCAATCAGCCCCAGCATTTT.

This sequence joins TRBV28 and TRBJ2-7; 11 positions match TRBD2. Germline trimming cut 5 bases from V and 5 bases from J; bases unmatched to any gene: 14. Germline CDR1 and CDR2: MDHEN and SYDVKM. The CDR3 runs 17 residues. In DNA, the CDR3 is TGTGCCAGCAGTCTCGGGGGACTAGCGGACGTTTTAAACGAGCAGTACTTC. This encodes CASSLGGLADVLNEQYF.

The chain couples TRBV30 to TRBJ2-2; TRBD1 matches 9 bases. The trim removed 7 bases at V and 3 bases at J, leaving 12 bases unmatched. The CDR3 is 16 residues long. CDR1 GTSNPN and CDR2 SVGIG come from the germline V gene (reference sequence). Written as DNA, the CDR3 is TGTGCCTACAAGGCCCCGACAGGGGGGGACACCGGGGAGCTGTTTTTT. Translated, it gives CAYKAPTGGDTGELFF.

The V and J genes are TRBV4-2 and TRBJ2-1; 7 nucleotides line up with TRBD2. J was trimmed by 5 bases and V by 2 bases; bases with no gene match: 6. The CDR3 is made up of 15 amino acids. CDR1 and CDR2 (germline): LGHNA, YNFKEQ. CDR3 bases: TGTGCCAGCAGCCAATCCAAGGGAGGGAACAATGAGCAGTTCTTC. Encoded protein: CASSQSKGGNNEQFF.

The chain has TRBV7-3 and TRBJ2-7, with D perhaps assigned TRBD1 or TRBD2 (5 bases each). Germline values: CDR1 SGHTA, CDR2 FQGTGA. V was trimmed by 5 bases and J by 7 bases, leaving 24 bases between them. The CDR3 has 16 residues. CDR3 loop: CASSVGDASTGFEQYF. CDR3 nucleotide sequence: TGTGCCAGCAGCGTGGGGGACGCCAGTACCGGTTTTGAGCAGTACTTC.

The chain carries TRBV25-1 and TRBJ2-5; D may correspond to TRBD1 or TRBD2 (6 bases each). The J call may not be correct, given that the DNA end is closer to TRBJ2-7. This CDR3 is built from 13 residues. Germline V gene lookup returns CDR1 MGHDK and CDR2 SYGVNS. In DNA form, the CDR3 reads TGTGCCAGCAAGTGGGGGGCGACGGGCGAGCAGTACTTC. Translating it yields CASKWGATGEQYF.

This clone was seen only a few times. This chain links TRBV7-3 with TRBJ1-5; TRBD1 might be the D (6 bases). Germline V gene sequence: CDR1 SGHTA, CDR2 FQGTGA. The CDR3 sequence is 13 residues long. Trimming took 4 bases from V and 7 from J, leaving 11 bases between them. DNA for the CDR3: TGTGCCAGCAGCTCAACGAGGGGGCAGCCCCAGCATTTT. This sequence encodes CASSSTRGQPQHF.

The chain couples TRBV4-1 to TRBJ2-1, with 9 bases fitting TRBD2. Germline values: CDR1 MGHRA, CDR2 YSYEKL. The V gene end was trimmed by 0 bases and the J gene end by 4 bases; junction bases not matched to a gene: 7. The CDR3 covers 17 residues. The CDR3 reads CASSQDGNSGSYNEQFF. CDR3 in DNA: TGCGCCAGCAGCCAAGATGGGAATAGCGGGAGTTACAATGAGCAGTTCTTC.

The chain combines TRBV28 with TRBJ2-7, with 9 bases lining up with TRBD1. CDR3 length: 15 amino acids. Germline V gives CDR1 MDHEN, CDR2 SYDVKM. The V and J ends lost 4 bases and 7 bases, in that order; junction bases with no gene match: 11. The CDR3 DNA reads TGTGCCAGCAGTTCCTCCGGGACAGGGACCAAGGAGCAGTACTTC. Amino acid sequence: CASSSSGTGTKEQYF.

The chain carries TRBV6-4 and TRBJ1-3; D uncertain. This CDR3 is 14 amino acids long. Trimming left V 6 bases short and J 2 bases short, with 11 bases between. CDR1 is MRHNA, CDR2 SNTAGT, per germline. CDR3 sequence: CASSSGVPGNTIYF. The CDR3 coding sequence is TGTGCCAGCAGCTCCGGGGTTCCTGGAAACACCATATATTTT.

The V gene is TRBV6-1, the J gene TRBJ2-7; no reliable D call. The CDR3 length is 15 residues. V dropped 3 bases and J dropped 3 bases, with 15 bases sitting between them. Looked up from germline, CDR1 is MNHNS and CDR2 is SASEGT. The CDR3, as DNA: TGTGCCAGCAGTGAGTACGGTTCACCGGACTACGAGCAGTACTTC. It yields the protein CASSEYGSPDYEQYF.

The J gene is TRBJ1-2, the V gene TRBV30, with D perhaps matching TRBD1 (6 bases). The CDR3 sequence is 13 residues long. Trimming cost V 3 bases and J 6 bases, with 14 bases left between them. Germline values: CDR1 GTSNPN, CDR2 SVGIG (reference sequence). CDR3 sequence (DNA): TGTGCCTGGAGCCTTCAGGGGAACCATGGCTACACCTTC. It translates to CAWSLQGNHGYTF. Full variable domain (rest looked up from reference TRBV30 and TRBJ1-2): SQTIHQWPATLVQPVGSPLSLECTVEGTSNPNLYWYRQAAGRGLQLLFYSVGIGQISSEVPQNLSASRPQDRQFILSSKKLLLSDSGFYLCAWSLQGNHGYTFGSGTRLTVV.

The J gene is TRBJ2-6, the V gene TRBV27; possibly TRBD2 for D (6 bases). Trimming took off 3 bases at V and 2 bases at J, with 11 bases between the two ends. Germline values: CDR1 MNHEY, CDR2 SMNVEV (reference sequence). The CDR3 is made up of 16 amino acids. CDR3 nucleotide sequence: TGTGCCAGCAGTTTCCTGGCGGGGACTGGGGCCAACGTCCTGACTTTC. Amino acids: CASSFLAGTGANVLTF.

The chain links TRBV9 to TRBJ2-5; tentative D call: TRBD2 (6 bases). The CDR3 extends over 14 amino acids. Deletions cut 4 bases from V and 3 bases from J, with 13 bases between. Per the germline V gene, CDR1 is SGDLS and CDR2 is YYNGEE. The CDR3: CASSPSGGEETQYF. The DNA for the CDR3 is TGTGCCAGCAGCCCCTCCGGAGGGGAAGAGACCCAGTACTTC. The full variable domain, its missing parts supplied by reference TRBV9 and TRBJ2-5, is DSGVTQTPKHLITATGQRVTLRCSPRSGDLSVYWYQQSLDQGLQFLIQYYNGEERAKGNILERFSAQQFPDLHSELNLSSLELGDSALYFCASSPSGGEETQYFGPGTRLLVL.

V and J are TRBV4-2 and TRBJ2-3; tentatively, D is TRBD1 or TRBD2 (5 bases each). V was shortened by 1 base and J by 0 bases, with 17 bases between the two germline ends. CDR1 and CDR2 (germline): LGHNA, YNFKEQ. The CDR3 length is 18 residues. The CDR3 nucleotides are TGTGCCAGCAGCCAAGTCGCATCCGGGACGTCAAGCACAGATACGCAGTATTTT. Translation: CASSQVASGTSSTDTQYF.

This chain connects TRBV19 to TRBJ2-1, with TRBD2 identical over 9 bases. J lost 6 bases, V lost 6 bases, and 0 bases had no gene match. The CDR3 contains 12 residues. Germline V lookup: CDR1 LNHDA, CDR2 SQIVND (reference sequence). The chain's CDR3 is CASRREGNEQFF. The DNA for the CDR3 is TGTGCCAGTAGGCGGGAGGGCAATGAGCAGTTCTTC.

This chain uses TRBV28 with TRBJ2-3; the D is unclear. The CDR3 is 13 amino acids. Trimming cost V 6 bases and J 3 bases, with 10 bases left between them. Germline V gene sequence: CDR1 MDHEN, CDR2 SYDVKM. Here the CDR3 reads CASSEGSTDTQYF. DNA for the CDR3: TGTGCCAGCAGCGAAGGATCGACAGATACGCAGTATTTT.

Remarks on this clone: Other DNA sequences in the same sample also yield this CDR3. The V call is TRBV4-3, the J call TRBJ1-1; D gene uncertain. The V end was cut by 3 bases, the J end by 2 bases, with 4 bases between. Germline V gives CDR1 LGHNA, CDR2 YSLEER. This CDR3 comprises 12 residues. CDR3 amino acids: CASSHRNTEAFF. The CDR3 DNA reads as TGCGCCAGCAGCCATAGAAACACTGAAGCTTTCTTT.

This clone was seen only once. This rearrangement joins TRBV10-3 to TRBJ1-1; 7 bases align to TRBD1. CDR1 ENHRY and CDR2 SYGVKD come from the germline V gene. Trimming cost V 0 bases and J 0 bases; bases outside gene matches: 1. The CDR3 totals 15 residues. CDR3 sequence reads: CAISESGQVNTEAFF. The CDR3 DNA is TGTGCCATCAGTGAGTCCGGACAGGTGAACACTGAAGCTTTCTTT.

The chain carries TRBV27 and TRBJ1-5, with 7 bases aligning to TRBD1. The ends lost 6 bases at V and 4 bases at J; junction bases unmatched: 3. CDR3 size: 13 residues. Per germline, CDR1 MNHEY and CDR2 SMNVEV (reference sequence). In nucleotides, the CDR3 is TGTGCCAGCAGACCAGGGGGAAATCAGCCCCAGCATTTT. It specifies CASRPGGNQPQHF.

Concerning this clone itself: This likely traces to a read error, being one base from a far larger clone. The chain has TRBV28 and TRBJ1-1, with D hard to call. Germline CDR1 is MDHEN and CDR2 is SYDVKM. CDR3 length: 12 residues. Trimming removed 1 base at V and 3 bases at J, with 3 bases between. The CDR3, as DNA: TGTGCCAGCAGTTTATCGGACACTGAAGCTTTCTTT. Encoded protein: CASSLSDTEAFF.

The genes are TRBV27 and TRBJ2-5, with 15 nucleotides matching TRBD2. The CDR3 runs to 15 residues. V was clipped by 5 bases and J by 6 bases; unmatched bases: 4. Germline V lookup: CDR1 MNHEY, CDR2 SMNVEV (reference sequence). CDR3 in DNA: TGTGCCAGCAGTCCTGGGACTAGCGGGAGGAAGACCCAGTACTTC. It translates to CASSPGTSGRKTQYF.

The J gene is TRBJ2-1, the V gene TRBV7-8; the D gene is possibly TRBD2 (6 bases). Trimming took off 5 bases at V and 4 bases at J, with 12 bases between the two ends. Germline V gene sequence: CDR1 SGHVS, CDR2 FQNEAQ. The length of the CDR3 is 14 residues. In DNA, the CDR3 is TGTGCCAGCAGCGGGGGGAGCGCATACAATGAGCAGTTCTTC. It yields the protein CASSGGSAYNEQFF.

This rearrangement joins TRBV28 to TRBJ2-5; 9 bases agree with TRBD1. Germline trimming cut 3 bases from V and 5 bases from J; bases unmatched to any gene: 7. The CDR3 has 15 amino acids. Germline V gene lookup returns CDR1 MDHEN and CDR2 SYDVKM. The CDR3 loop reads CASSFQTGGGETQYF. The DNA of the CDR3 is TGTGCCAGCAGTTTCCAAACAGGGGGCGGCGAGACCCAGTACTTC.